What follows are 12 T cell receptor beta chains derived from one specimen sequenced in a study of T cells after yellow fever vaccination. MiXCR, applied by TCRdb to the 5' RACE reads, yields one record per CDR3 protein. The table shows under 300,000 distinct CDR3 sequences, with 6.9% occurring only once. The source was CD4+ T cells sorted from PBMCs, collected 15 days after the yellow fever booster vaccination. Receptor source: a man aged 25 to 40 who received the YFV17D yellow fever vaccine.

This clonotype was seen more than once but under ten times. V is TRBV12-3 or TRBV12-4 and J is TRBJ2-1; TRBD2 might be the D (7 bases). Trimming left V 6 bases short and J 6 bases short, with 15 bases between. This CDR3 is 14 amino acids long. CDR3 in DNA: TGTGCCAGCAGCCGACCGGGGGGCTCCAATGAGCAGTTCTTC. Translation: CASSRPGGSNEQFF.

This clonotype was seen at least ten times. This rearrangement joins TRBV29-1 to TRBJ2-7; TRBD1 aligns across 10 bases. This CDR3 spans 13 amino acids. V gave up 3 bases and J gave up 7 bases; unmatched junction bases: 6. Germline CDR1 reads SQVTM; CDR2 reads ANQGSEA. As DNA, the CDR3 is TGCAGCGTTGAGGGGACAGGGGAACGTGAGCAGTACTTC. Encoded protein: CSVEGTGEREQYF.

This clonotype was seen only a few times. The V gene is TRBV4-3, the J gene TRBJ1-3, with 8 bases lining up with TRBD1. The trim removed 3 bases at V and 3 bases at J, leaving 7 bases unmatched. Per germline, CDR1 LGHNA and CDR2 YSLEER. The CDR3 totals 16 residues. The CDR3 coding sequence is TGCGCCAGCAGCCAGTCCGGGACAGGATTTGGAAACACCATATATTTT. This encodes CASSQSGTGFGNTIYF.

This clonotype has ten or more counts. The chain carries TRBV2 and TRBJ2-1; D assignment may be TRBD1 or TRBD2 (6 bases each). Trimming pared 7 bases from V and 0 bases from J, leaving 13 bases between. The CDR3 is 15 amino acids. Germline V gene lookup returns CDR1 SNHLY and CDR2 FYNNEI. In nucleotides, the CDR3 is TGTGCCAGCAAGGGGGTCGGGAGCTCCTACAATGAGCAGTTCTTC. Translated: CASKGVGSSYNEQFF.

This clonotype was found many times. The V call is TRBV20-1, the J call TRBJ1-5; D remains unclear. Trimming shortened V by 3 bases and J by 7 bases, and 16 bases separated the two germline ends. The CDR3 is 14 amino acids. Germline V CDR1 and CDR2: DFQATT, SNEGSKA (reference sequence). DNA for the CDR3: TGCAGTGCTAGCTTACGGGGAGTCAGGCAGCCCCAGCATTTT. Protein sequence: CSASLRGVRQPQHF.

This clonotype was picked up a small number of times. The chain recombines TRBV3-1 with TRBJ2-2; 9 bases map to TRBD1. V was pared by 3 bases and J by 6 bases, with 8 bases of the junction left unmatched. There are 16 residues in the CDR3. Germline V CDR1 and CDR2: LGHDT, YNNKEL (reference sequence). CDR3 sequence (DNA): TGTGCCAGCAGCCACGCCGGGACAGGGAGGGCCGGGGAGCTGTTTTTT. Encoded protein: CASSHAGTGRAGELFF.

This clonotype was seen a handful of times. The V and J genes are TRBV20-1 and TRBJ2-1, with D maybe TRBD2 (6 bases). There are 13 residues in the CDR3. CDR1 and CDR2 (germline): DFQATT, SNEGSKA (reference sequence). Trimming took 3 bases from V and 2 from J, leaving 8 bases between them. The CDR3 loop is CSARGRPYNEQFF. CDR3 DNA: TGCAGTGCTAGGGGGAGGCCCTACAATGAGCAGTTCTTC.

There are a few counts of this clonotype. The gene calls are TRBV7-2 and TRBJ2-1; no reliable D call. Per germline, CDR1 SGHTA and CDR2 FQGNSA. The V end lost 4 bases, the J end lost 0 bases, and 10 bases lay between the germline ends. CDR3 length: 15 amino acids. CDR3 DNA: TGTGCCAGCAGCTCCGGGTTAGTCTCCTACAATGAGCAGTTCTTC. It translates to CASSSGLVSYNEQFF.

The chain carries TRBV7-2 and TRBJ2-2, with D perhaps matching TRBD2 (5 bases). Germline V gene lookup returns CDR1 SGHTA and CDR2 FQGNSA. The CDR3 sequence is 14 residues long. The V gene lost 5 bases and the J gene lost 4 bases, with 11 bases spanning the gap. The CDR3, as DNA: TGTGCCAGCAGCCGTGCACGGGGCACCGGGGAGCTGTTTTTT. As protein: CASSRARGTGELFF.

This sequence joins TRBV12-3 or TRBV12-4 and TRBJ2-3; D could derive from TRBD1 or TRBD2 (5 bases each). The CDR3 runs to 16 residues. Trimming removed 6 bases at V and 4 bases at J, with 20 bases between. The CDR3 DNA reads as TGTGCCAGCAGCCACGGAACTAGAGAGGGACCAGATACGCAGTATTTT. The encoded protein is CASSHGTREGPDTQYF.

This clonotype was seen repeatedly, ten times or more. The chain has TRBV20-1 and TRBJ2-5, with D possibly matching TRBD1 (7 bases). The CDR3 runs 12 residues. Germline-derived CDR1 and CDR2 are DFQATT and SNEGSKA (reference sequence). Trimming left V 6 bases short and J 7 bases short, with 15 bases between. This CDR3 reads CSAQYRGLTQYF. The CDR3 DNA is TGCAGTGCACAATACAGGGGACTGACCCAGTACTTC.

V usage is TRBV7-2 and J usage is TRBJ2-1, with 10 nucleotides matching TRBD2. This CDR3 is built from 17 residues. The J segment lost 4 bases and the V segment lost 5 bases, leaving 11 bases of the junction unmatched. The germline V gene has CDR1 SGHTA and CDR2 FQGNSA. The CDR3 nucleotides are TGTGCCAGCAGCCCTCCGAGACTAGCGGGCTCGTACAATGAGCAGTTCTTC. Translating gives CASSPPRLAGSYNEQFF.